The present TCR beta chain was sequenced within a study of blood T cells in healthy people across ages. Sample-barcoded 5' priming and a J-beta primer mix drove a second PCR of roughly 7 to 11 cycles. Template switching added a 12-random-nucleotide identifier to every cDNA molecule. TCRdb fed the 5' RACE reads into MiXCR, producing one record per CDR3 protein. The sample comprises 800,000 to 900,000 distinct CDR3 sequences, approximately 65% of which are singletons, and roughly a quarter rests with the top ten. CDR1 SQVTM and CDR2 ANQGSEA come from the germline V gene. J lost 5 bases, V lost 6 bases, and 15 bases had no gene match. The CDR3 spans 15 residues. General study findings and limits: PBMCs that were unsorted prevented a conclusive naive versus antigen-experienced comparison. Naive T cell percentage strongly correlated with TCR beta diversity.

A word on this clonotype: Its antigen is still unknown.

Each donor supplied approximately 10 milliliters of peripheral blood. The receptor was derived from a man aged 30 to 45 in good health. The chain employs TRBV29-1 and TRBJ2-7, with TRBD1 matching 8 bases. The sample consisted of blood. The CDR3 DNA reads TGCAGCGTCACCACCGGGCAGGGGGCGATAGACGAGCAGTACTTC. This sequence encodes CSVTTGQGAIDEQYF.